This TCR beta chain was recovered during a study of chemoradiotherapy in HPV16-positive cancers. Overall study findings and caveats: In HPV16-positive patients, HPV-responsive T-cell expansion tracked better recurrence-free survival. Functional assays defining HPV-specific T cells used only two HPV16-positive patients. During treatment, candidate HPV-specific clones and E7-related motifs expanded in tumor.

Remarks on this clone: Its antigen is unidentified.

TCRdb keeps only in-frame clones here, not all; method: immunoSEQ multiplex PCR. The sample records roughly 9,800 clones, more than 70% being singletons. The CDR3 totals 12 residues. Trimming removed 5 bases at V and 2 bases at J, with 9 bases between. Germline CDR1 GTSNPN, CDR2 SVGIG (reference sequence). The V call is TRBV30, the J call TRBJ1-2, with D maybe TRBD1 (6 bases). Source: blood, taken from a patient who underwent chemoradiotherapy. The source is a human donor with HPV-associated anogenital cancer. The CDR3 nucleotides read TGTGCCTGGGGTGGACAGAACTATGGCTACACCTTC. It yields the protein CAWGGQNYGYTF.